The rows below give T cell receptor beta chains drawn from one sample of a study of blood T cell repertoires in COVID-19. Repertoires were generated with immunoSEQ multiplex PCR, while TCRdb's copy carries only in-frame clones and drops some. The data contain 150,000 to 200,000 clones, 60% to 85% of them singletons. The sample taken for sequencing was peripheral blood. These receptors came from a man in his 60s with active or convalescent COVID-19. The CDR3 runs from the conserved cysteine through the conserved F or W. Each record gives: J gene, clone size, D gene, V gene, CDR3 DNA, CDR3 protein. A D gene is named only where the DNA matches it firmly. Size is omitted from some rows. Given values are once, few, many or a class for expanded clones.

J: TRBJ2-7
size: NA
D: NA
V: TRBV19
DNA: TGTGCCAGTAGTATAAATGGACAGTCCTACGAGCAGTACTTC
CDR3: CASSINGQSYEQYF

J: TRBJ1-5
size: NA
D: NA
V: TRBV27
DNA: TGTGCCAGCAGTTTAACTGCGAGATATAGCAATCAGCCCCAGCATTTT
CDR3: CASSLTARYSNQPQHF

J: TRBJ1-2
size: once
D: NA
V: TRBV7-2
DNA: TGTGCCAGCAGCTTAACCGTGAGGAACTATGGCTACACCTTC
CDR3: CASSLTVRNYGYTF

J: TRBJ2-1
size: few
D: TRBD2
V: TRBV2
DNA: TGTGCCAGCAGTAGGACTAGCGGGAGCACTGAGCAGTTCTTC
CDR3: CASSRTSGSTEQFF

J: TRBJ1-1
size: once
D: NA
V: TRBV6-5
DNA: TGTGCCAGCCTGGGGGCCCAACTGACTGAAGCTTTCTTT
CDR3: CASLGAQLTEAFF

J: TRBJ2-7
size: NA
D: NA
V: TRBV12-3/TRBV12-4
DNA: TGTGCCAGCAGTACAGGGTTTCACGAGCAGTACTTC
CDR3: CASSTGFHEQYF

J: TRBJ2-7
size: NA
D: TRBD1
V: TRBV6-2/TRBV6-3
DNA: TGTGCCAGCAGTTATTTGGGACAGGGCTACGAGCAGTACTTC
CDR3: CASSYLGQGYEQYF

J: TRBJ2-7
size: NA
D: TRBD1
V: TRBV28
DNA: TGTGCCAGCCGACAGGGGGGGGGCTACGAGCAGTACTTC
CDR3: CASRQGGGYEQYF

J: TRBJ2-7
size: NA
D: NA
V: TRBV7-2
DNA: TGTGCCAGCAGCACGACACCCTCCCCCTACGAGCAGTACTTC
CDR3: CASSTTPSPYEQYF

J: TRBJ2-4
size: NA
D: TRBD1
V: TRBV28
DNA: TGTGCCAGCAGAAAGGGACAGGGGTTACTAGCCAAAAACATTCAGTACTTC
CDR3: CASRKGQGLLAKNIQYF

J: TRBJ2-2
size: NA
D: TRBD2
V: TRBV6-2/TRBV6-3
DNA: TGTGCCAGCAGTTGGGTAGCGGGAGAGACCGGGGAGCTGTTTTTT
CDR3: CASSWVAGETGELFF

J: TRBJ2-1
size: NA
D: TRBD2
V: TRBV3-1/TRBV3-2
DNA: TGTGCCAGCAGCTTCCCCGGGACTAGCGGCTACAATGAGCAGTTCTTC
CDR3: CASSFPGTSGYNEQFF

J: TRBJ2-2
size: NA
D: TRBD2
V: TRBV7-3
DNA: TGTGCCAGCAGCTTATCCGTCGGGAGCGGGAGTAGCACCGGGGAGCTGTTTTTT
CDR3: CASSLSVGSGSSTGELFF

J: TRBJ2-3
size: NA
D: TRBD2
V: TRBV27
DNA: TGTGCCAGCAGTTCCCCGACTAGCGGGATAGAAGATACGCAGTATTTT
CDR3: CASSSPTSGIEDTQYF

J: TRBJ1-4
size: NA
D: TRBD1
V: TRBV6-5
DNA: TGTGCCAGCCAGGGGGTTGCGCCTAATGAAAAACTGTTTTTT
CDR3: CASQGVAPNEKLFF

J: TRBJ1-4
size: NA
D: TRBD1
V: TRBV15
DNA: TGTGCCACCAGCAGGGTGCTGGGACAGGGAGGAAATGAAAAACTGTTTTTT
CDR3: CATSRVLGQGGNEKLFF

J: TRBJ2-2
size: NA
D: TRBD1
V: TRBV7-9
DNA: TGTGCCAGCAGCCAACCCTCGGACAGGGTCAACACCGGGGAGCTGTTTTTT
CDR3: CASSQPSDRVNTGELFF

J: TRBJ2-3
size: NA
D: NA
V: TRBV7-9
DNA: TGTGCCAGCAGCTTAGGGACAGATACTAGCACAGATACGCAGTATTTT
CDR3: CASSLGTDTSTDTQYF

J: TRBJ2-4
size: NA
D: NA
V: TRBV7-9
DNA: TGTGCCAGCAGCTCCCCAGGGATAGGCATTCAGTACTTC
CDR3: CASSSPGIGIQYF

J: TRBJ2-7
size: NA
D: TRBD1
V: TRBV7-9
DNA: TGTGCCAGCAGCTCGACCGGGACAGGGGGCGACGAGCAGTACTTC
CDR3: CASSSTGTGGDEQYF

J: TRBJ2-1
size: NA
D: TRBD2
V: TRBV2
DNA: TGTGCCAGCAGGTCGGCGACTAGCCAGCCTGAGCAGTTCTTC
CDR3: CASRSATSQPEQFF

J: TRBJ2-5
size: many
D: NA
V: TRBV11-2
DNA: TGTGCCAGCAGCCTATGGGAGACCCAGTACTTC
CDR3: CASSLWETQYF

J: TRBJ2-7
size: NA
D: TRBD2
V: TRBV4-1
DNA: TGCGCCAGCAGCCAGGCCCCGGGACTAGCGGTCTACGAGCAGTACTTC
CDR3: CASSQAPGLAVYEQYF

J: TRBJ1-1
size: NA
D: NA
V: TRBV18
DNA: TGTGCCAGCTCACCACGAGGCCGGAACACTGAAGCTTTCTTT
CDR3: CASSPRGRNTEAFF

J: TRBJ1-5
size: NA
D: TRBD1
V: TRBV27
DNA: TGTGCCAGCAGTCCGGGGACAGGCAATCAGCCCCAGCATTTT
CDR3: CASSPGTGNQPQHF

J: TRBJ2-1
size: NA
D: TRBD2
V: TRBV6-2/TRBV6-3
DNA: TGTGCCAGCAGCAGCTTGGTATCCGGGACTAGCAGCACTGAGCAGTTCTTC
CDR3: CASSSLVSGTSSTEQFF

J: TRBJ1-2
size: NA
D: TRBD1
V: TRBV2
DNA: TGTGCCAGCAGGGAGCAGGGGGCTTTTAACTATGGCTACACCTTC
CDR3: CASREQGAFNYGYTF

J: TRBJ2-7
size: NA
D: TRBD1
V: TRBV7-2
DNA: TGTGCCAGCAGCCCAACAGGGGGTCCCTACGAGCAGTACTTC
CDR3: CASSPTGGPYEQYF

J: TRBJ1-1
size: NA
D: NA
V: TRBV7-2
DNA: TGTGCCAGCAGCTCCTCAGGGATGAACACTGAAGCTTTCTTT
CDR3: CASSSSGMNTEAFF

J: TRBJ2-3
size: once
D: TRBD2
V: TRBV24-1
DNA: TGTGCCACCAGTGATCCCCTGGCGGGAGGGCCCACAGATACGCAGTATTTT
CDR3: CATSDPLAGGPTDTQYF

J: TRBJ2-2
size: NA
D: NA
V: TRBV7-2
DNA: TGTGCCAGCAGCTTAGGGGCAGCGAACACCGGGGAGCTGTTTTTT
CDR3: CASSLGAANTGELFF

J: TRBJ1-5
size: few
D: NA
V: TRBV2
DNA: TGTGCCAGCAGTGAAGAACAGTTGGCCAGACCCCAGCATTTT
CDR3: CASSEEQLARPQHF

J: TRBJ2-1
size: NA
D: NA
V: TRBV27
DNA: TGTGCCAGCAGTTTATCGAGAGCCACCTACAATGAGCAGTTCTTC
CDR3: CASSLSRATYNEQFF

J: TRBJ1-4
size: NA
D: TRBD1
V: TRBV28
DNA: TGTGCCAGCAGTTTCCGGACAGGAGAAAAACTGTTTTTT
CDR3: CASSFRTGEKLFF

J: TRBJ1-2
size: NA
D: NA
V: TRBV7-2
DNA: TGTGCCAGCAGCTTAGCCCCCCAGGAGGCTCTAAACTATGGCTACACCTTC
CDR3: CASSLAPQEALNYGYTF

J: TRBJ1-2
size: once
D: NA
V: TRBV7-2
DNA: TGTGCCAGCAGCTTAGCGATTGGGGGGGCCAATGGCTACACCTTC
CDR3: CASSLAIGGANGYTF

J: TRBJ2-1
size: NA
D: TRBD2
V: TRBV7-3
DNA: TGTGCCAGCAGCTTCTTTACGGGGGGTTCCTACAATGAGCAGTTCTTC
CDR3: CASSFFTGGSYNEQFF

J: TRBJ1-2
size: NA
D: TRBD1
V: TRBV7-9
DNA: TGTGCCAGCAGCCCAAAGACAGGGTTTGGCTACACCTTC
CDR3: CASSPKTGFGYTF

J: TRBJ1-1
size: NA
D: NA
V: TRBV4-1
DNA: TGCGCCAGCAGCCCCTTGGGACAAGTAAACACTGAAGCTTTCTTT
CDR3: CASSPLGQVNTEAFF

J: TRBJ1-6
size: NA
D: NA
V: TRBV7-2
DNA: TGTGCCAGCAGCTTAGGTCCGGGGGGGGATTCACCCCTCCACTTT
CDR3: CASSLGPGGDSPLHF

J: TRBJ1-6
size: few
D: NA
V: TRBV2
DNA: TGTGCCAGCACTTCACTGGGGCAGGGAAATTCACCCCTCCACTTT
CDR3: CASTSLGQGNSPLHF

J: TRBJ2-7
size: few
D: NA
V: TRBV5-1
DNA: TGCGCCAGCAGCGTGCGGCTAGCGTTATCCTACGAGCAGTACTTC
CDR3: CASSVRLALSYEQYF

J: TRBJ1-6
size: NA
D: TRBD1
V: TRBV9
DNA: TGTGCCAGCAGCGTGACAGGGGATAATTCACCCCTCCACTTT
CDR3: CASSVTGDNSPLHF

J: TRBJ2-4
size: NA
D: NA
V: TRBV7-2
DNA: TGTGCCAGCAGCTTAGATTCATCTTACCTAGGAGAAAACATTCAGTACTTC
CDR3: CASSLDSSYLGENIQYF

J: TRBJ2-3
size: once
D: NA
V: TRBV7-9
DNA: TGTGCCACCCGACAGTATCTAAGCACAGATACGCAGTATTTT
CDR3: CATRQYLSTDTQYF

J: TRBJ2-3
size: NA
D: NA
V: TRBV19
DNA: TGTGCCAGTAAGGGGCTAGGGTGGACAGATACGCAGTATTTT
CDR3: CASKGLGWTDTQYF

J: TRBJ2-1
size: NA
D: TRBD1
V: TRBV7-9
DNA: TGTGCCAGCAGCTACAGGGGTTTTACCTACAATGAGCAGTTCTTC
CDR3: CASSYRGFTYNEQFF

J: TRBJ2-7
size: NA
D: TRBD2
V: TRBV18
DNA: TGTGCCAGCTCACCTCCTTTGGGGCTGGGACTAGCGTCCGAGCAGTACTTC
CDR3: CASSPPLGLGLASEQYF

J: TRBJ2-7
size: few
D: TRBD1
V: TRBV5-4
DNA: TGTGCCAGCAGCTTACACAGGGGCGCCGAGCAGTACTTC
CDR3: CASSLHRGAEQYF

J: TRBJ1-1
size: NA
D: TRBD1
V: TRBV7-3
DNA: TGTGCCAGCAGCTTCGGACAGGGAGTAGCTTTCTTT
CDR3: CASSFGQGVAFF

J: TRBJ2-7
size: NA
D: NA
V: TRBV18
DNA: TGTGCCAGCTCACCAGGGCAGGGTGGAGACGAGCAGTACTTC
CDR3: CASSPGQGGDEQYF

J: TRBJ1-2
size: NA
D: NA
V: TRBV3-1/TRBV3-2
DNA: TGTGCCAGCAGCCAAGATGTACAGACTAACTATGGCTACACCTTC
CDR3: CASSQDVQTNYGYTF

J: TRBJ1-1
size: NA
D: NA
V: TRBV3-1/TRBV3-2
DNA: TGTGCCAGCAGCCAAACCCGGGGGGGCTGCAGGGAGAACACTGAAGCTTTCTTT
CDR3: CASSQTRGGCRENTEAFF

J: TRBJ2-1
size: NA
D: NA
V: TRBV11-2
DNA: TGTGCCAGCACCGATTCGAAGACTGGCTCCTACAATGAGCAGTTCTTC
CDR3: CASTDSKTGSYNEQFF

J: TRBJ1-2
size: NA
D: NA
V: TRBV6-2/TRBV6-3
DNA: TGTGCCAGCAGTTACTCGGGCGCAGGCTACACCTTC
CDR3: CASSYSGAGYTF